This TCR beta chain was sequenced in a study of T cell responses to AZD1222 COVID-19 vaccine. The CDR3 has 16 residues. V shed 3 bases and J shed 3 bases, with 15 bases lying between them. Germline V gene lookup returns CDR1 LNHNV and CDR2 YYDKDF (reference sequence). A word on this clone: The antigen is unknown.

Sequencing was performed with immunoSEQ multiplex PCR; in TCRdb, only in-frame clones are kept and a portion is missing. Of under 110,000 clones in the sample, about nine tenths were seen once. General observations from the study: Nearly half of unique spike-specific TCRs reportedly avoided B.1.351 and B.1.1.7 mutated regions.

The chain carries TRBV15 and TRBJ1-5; D not certain. The clonotype was recovered from an adult in good health. This material consisted of peripheral blood, taken on day 0 of AZD1222 vaccination. The CDR3 sequence is CATSSTVGRFNQPQHF. The CDR3 DNA follows: TGTGCCACCAGCAGCACGGTTGGACGGTTCAATCAGCCCCAGCATTTT.